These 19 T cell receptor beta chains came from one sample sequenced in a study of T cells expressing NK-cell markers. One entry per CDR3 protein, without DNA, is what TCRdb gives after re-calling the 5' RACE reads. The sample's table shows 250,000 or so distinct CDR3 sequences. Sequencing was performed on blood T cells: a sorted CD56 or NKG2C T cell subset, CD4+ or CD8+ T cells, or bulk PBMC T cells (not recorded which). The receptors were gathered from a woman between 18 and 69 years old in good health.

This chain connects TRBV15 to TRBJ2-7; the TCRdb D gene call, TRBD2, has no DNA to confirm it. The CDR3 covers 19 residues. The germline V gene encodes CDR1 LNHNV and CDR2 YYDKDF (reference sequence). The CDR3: CATSRDPGTSGILPYEQYF.

CDR3: CASSQGRGNSPLHF. The rearrangement uses TRBV7-9 and TRBJ1-6; as DNA is missing, the TRBD1 call by TCRdb cannot be tested. The CDR3 extends over 14 amino acids. Germline lookup yields CDR1 SEHNR and CDR2 FQNEAQ (reference sequence).

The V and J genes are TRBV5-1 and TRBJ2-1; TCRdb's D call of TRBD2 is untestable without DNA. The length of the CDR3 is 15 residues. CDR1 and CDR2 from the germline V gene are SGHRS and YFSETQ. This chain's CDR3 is CASSLVTSGSHEQFF.

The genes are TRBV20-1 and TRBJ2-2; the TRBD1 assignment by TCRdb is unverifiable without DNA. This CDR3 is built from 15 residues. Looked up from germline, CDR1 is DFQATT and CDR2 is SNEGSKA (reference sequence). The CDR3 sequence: CSAPGQGFDTGELFF.

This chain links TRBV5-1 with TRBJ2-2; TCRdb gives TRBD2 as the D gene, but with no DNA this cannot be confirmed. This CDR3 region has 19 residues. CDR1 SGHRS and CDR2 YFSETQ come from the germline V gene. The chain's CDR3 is CASSLPAVSGGPNTGELFF.

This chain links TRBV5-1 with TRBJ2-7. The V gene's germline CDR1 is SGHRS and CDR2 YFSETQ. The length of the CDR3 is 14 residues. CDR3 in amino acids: CASSLAGGPDEQYF. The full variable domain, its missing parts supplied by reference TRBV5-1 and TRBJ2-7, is KAGVTQTPRYLIKTRGQQVTLSCSPISGHRSVSWYQQTPGQGLQFLFEYFSETQRNKGNFPGRFSGRQFSNSRSEMNVSTLELGDSALYLCASSLAGGPDEQYFGPGTRLTVT.

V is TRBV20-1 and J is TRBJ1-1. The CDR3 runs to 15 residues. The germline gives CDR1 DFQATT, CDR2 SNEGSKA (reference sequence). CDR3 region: CSQSFSNLPNTEAFF.

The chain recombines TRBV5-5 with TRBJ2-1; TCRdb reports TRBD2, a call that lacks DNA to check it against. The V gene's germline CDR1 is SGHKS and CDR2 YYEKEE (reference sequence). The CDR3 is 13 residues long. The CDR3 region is CASSPTLAHEQFF.

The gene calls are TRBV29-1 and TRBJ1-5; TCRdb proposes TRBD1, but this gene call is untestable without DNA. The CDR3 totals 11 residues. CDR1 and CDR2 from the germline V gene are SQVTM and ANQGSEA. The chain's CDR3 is CGAGEVQPQHF.

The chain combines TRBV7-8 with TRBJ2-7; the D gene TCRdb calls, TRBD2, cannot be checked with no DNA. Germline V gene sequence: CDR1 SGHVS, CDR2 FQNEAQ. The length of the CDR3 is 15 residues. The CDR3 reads CASSPRTSGTHEQYF.

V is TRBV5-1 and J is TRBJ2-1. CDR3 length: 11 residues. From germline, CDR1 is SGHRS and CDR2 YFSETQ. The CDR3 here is CASSLPNEQFF.

CDR3: CASSPIDKPFGANVLTF. This sequence joins TRBV4-3 and TRBJ2-6. The CDR3 has 17 amino acids. In germline, CDR1 is LGHNA, CDR2 YSLEER.

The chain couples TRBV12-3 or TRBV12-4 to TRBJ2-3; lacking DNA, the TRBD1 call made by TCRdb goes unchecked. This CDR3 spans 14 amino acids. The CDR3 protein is CASSLTGGTDTQYF.

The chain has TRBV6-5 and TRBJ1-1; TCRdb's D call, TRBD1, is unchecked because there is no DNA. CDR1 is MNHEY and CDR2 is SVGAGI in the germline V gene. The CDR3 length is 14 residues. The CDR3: CASSYRWGDTEAFF.

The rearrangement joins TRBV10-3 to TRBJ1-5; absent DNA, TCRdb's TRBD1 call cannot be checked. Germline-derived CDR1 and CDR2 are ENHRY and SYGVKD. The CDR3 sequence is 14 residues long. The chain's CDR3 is CAISESGQGLPQHF.

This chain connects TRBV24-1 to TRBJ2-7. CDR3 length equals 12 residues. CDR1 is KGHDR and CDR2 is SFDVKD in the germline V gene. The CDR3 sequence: CATSYSGYEQYF.

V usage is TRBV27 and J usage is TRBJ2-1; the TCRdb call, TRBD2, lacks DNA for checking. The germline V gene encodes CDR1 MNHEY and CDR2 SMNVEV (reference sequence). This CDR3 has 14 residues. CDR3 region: CASNSQASYNEQFF.

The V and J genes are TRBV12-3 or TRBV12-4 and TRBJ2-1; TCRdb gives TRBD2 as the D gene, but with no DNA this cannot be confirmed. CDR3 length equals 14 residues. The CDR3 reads CASSLSGYNNEQFF.

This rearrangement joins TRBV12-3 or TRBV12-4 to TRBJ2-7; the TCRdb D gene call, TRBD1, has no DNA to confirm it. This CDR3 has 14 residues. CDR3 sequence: CASSFGDGIYEQYF.